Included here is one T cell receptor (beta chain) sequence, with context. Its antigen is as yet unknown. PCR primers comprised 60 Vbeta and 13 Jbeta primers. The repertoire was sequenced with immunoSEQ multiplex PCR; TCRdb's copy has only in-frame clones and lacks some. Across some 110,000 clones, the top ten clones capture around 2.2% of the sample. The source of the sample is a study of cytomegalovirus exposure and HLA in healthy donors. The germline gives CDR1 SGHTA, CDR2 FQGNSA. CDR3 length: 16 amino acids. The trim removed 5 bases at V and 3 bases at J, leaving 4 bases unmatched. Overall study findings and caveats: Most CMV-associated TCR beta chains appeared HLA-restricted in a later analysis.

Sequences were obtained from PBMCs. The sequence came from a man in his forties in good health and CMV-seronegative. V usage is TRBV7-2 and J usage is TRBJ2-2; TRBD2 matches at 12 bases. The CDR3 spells CASSTSGRMDTGELFF. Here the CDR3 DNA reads TGTGCCAGCAGCACTAGCGGGAGGATGGACACCGGGGAGCTGTTTTTT.